This entry concerns a single T cell receptor (beta chain). Its antigen is currently unknown. The CDR3 is 15 amino acids. The V gene lost 6 bases and the J gene lost 1 base, with 15 bases spanning the gap. Looked up from germline, CDR1 is SGHRS and CDR2 is YFSETQ. This record comes from a study of T cells in localized non-small cell lung cancer. The repertoire was sequenced with immunoSEQ multiplex PCR; TCRdb's copy has only in-frame clones and lacks some. Of 15,000 or so clones detected, 83% appear once; the ten largest clones hold about 35%. General study points: Higher blood T cell density tracked longer overall survival. Uninvolved adjacent lung had the highest recorded T cell clonality, with tumor below it.

Sequencing was performed on peripheral blood, taken before any cancer treatment. The origin of this receptor is a male donor older than 55 with stage III lung adenocarcinoma. V and J are TRBV5-1 and TRBJ2-3, with D possibly matching TRBD1 (6 bases). The CDR3 region has the DNA TGCGCCAGCACCCCAGAGGGACACCGCACAGATACGCAGTATTTT. Amino acid sequence: CASTPEGHRTDTQYF.